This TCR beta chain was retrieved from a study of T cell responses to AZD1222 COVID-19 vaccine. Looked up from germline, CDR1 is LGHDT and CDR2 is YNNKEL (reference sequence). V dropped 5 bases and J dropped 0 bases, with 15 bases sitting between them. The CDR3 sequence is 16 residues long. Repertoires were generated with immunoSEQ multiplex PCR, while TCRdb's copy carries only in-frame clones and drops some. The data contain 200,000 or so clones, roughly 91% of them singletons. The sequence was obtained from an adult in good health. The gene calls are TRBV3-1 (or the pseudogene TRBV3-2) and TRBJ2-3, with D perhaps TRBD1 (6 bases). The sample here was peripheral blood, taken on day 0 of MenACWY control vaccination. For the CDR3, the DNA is TGTGCCAGCAGCGGCCGACAGGTCCGAAGCACAGATACGCAGTATTTT. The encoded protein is CASSGRQVRSTDTQYF.